What follows are 28 T cell receptor beta chains derived from one specimen sequenced in a study of molecular identifiers for immune sequencing clone quantification. Each CDR3 protein is one row after TCRdb ran MiXCR on the PCR reads. The sample records over 600,000 distinct CDR3 sequences, 20% being singletons. Sequenced input: naive CD8+ T cells from blood, with Jurkat cell RNA spiked in. As for subset: FACS-sorted CD8+CD4-CCR7+CD45RA+ naive T cells. The receptors shown here come from a human donor in good health. Some libraries in this study had Jurkat cell RNA spiked in.

This chain joins TRBV4-1 and TRBJ1-6, with 10 bases fitting TRBD1. The CDR3 is 19 residues long. Unmatched junction bases numbered 12, after V lost 0 bases and J lost 7 bases. Germline CDR1 and CDR2: MGHRA and YSYEKL. CDR3 in amino acids: CASSQDVGDRGGPNSPLHF. The CDR3 nucleotides read TGCGCCAGCAGCCAAGATGTAGGGGACAGGGGTGGTCCAAATTCACCCCTCCACTTT.

This clonotype was counted many times. The J gene is TRBJ2-7, the V gene TRBV28; D is possibly TRBD2 (5 bases). CDR1 and CDR2 (germline): MDHEN, SYDVKM. Trimming took 6 bases from V and 2 from J, leaving 11 bases between them. The CDR3 sequence is 13 residues long. CDR3 in amino acids: CASRTGITYEQYF. The CDR3 DNA is TGTGCCAGCAGAACCGGGATAACCTACGAGCAGTACTTC.

This clonotype came up many times. J is TRBJ2-7 and V is TRBV5-4, with D possibly called TRBD1 or TRBD2 (6 bases each). This CDR3 is built from 13 residues. Germline V gene lookup returns CDR1 SGHNT and CDR2 YYREEE (reference sequence). Trimming cost V 5 bases and J 2 bases, with 11 bases left between them. CDR3 DNA: TGTGCCAGCAGTAGGGGGGATGCCTACGAGCAGTACTTC. The encoded protein is CASSRGDAYEQYF.

This clonotype was counted a few times. V gene TRBV24-1 combines with J gene TRBJ2-1; no clear D gene. Trimming stripped 5 bases from V and 3 bases from J, with 16 bases between. Germline CDR1 KGHDR, CDR2 SFDVKD. The CDR3 is 16 residues long. The DNA of the CDR3 is TGTGCCACCAGTGGGAAGAACTTAGACAACTACAATGAGCAGTTCTTC. Its protein is CATSGKNLDNYNEQFF.

The chain employs TRBV29-1 and TRBJ1-1, with D unresolved. The germline V gene has CDR1 SQVTM and CDR2 ANQGSEA. V lost 6 bases and J 4 bases, leaving 12 bases between the germline ends. The CDR3 extends over 12 amino acids. CDR3 protein: CSVVQLGTEAFF. CDR3 bases: TGCAGCGTAGTACAACTGGGCACTGAAGCTTTCTTT.

This clonotype was seen repeatedly, ten times or more. The chain is built from TRBV7-2 and TRBJ2-7; either TRBD1 or TRBD2 may supply D (6 bases each). Germline CDR1 and CDR2: SGHTA and FQGNSA. V was trimmed by 7 bases and J by 6 bases, leaving 22 bases between them. CDR3 length: 15 residues. The CDR3 sequence: CASIGLERGTLEQYF. CDR3 nucleotides: TGTGCCAGCATCGGGCTTGAACGGGGGACACTCGAGCAGTACTTC.

In its sample, this clonotype was seen many times. V and J are TRBV12-3 or TRBV12-4 and TRBJ2-1; D is possibly TRBD1 (5 bases). The CDR3 extends over 14 amino acids. The V gene lost 1 base and the J gene lost 7 bases, with 11 bases spanning the gap. CDR3 nucleotides: TGTGCCAGCAGTTTAGTGGCAGGGCCTAATGAGCAGTTCTTC. Encoded protein: CASSLVAGPNEQFF.

There are many counts of this clonotype. The chain employs TRBV7-9 and TRBJ1-4; D is unclear. Germline V gives CDR1 SEHNR, CDR2 FQNEAQ (reference sequence). The CDR3 covers 16 residues. V was shortened by 5 bases and J by 5 bases, with 18 bases between the two germline ends. CDR3 sequence reads: CASSPPMTPRNEKLFF. CDR3 coding DNA: TGTGCCAGCAGCCCACCCATGACCCCACGGAATGAAAAACTGTTTTTT.

The CDR3 is CASSMMGGVVGEQYF. In DNA form, the CDR3 reads TGTGCCAGTAGTATGATGGGGGGCGTGGTTGGCGAGCAGTACTTC. J is TRBJ2-7 and V is TRBV19, with D perhaps given as TRBD1 or TRBD2 (6 bases each). CDR3 length: 15 residues. CDR1 is LNHDA, CDR2 SQIVND, per germline (reference sequence). V was trimmed by 3 bases and J by 6 bases, leaving 18 bases between them.

This clonotype was recorded many times. V and J are TRBV6-5 and TRBJ2-7, with a tentative D call TRBD2 (6 bases). The CDR3 contains 16 residues. The V gene's germline CDR1 is MNHEY and CDR2 SVGAGI. Trimming removed 4 bases at V and 0 bases at J, with 16 bases between. The CDR3 DNA sequence: TGTGCCAGCAGTTCTCTCGACGGGGGAGTCTCCTACGAGCAGTACTTC. Translation gives CASSSLDGGVSYEQYF.

This clonotype was picked up many times. V usage is TRBV29-1 and J usage is TRBJ2-2, with 10 bases lining up with TRBD2. The trim removed 5 bases at V and 1 base at J, leaving 4 bases unmatched. Looked up from germline, CDR1 is SQVTM and CDR2 is ANQGSEA. The CDR3 sequence is 15 residues long. The CDR3 here is CSVSSGRVNTGELFF. CDR3 sequence (DNA): TGCAGCGTTTCCAGCGGGAGGGTGAACACCGGGGAGCTGTTTTTT.

The table lists this clonotype with many counts. V and J are TRBV4-3 and TRBJ1-6, with D unclear. The V gene's germline CDR1 is LGHNA and CDR2 YSLEER. V was pared by 0 bases and J by 0 bases, with 9 bases between. The CDR3 is 17 amino acids. As DNA, the CDR3 is TGCGCCAGCAGCCAAGATCACGAAAGCTCCTATAATTCACCCCTCCACTTT. Translating it yields CASSQDHESSYNSPLHF.

This clonotype was seen repeatedly, ten times or more. The V call is TRBV4-1, the J call TRBJ1-5; the match to TRBD1 covers 8 bases. This CDR3 spans 15 amino acids. V gave up 3 bases and J gave up 6 bases; unmatched junction bases: 7. The germline gives CDR1 MGHRA, CDR2 YSYEKL. The CDR3 DNA follows: TGCGCCAGCAGCCATACCCAGGGGGCGGGTCAGCCCCAGCATTTT. Translated: CASSHTQGAGQPQHF.

As concerns this clonotype: Since a much larger clone is just one base distant, this may be a read error. J is TRBJ2-3 and V is TRBV30; D might be TRBD2 (5 bases). The CDR3 is 15 amino acids. CDR1 is GTSNPN, CDR2 SVGIG, per germline (reference sequence). The V end was cut by 4 bases, the J end by 2 bases, with 16 bases between. The CDR3 region is CAWTVGVRDTDTQYF. CDR3 bases: TGTGCCTGGACCGTGGGTGTTCGGGACACAGATACGCAGTATTTT. The whole variable domain, filled in from reference TRBV30 and TRBJ2-3, reads SQTIHQWPATLVQPVGSPLSLECTVEGTSNPNLYWYRQAAGRGLQLLFYSVGIGQISSEVPQNLSASRPQDRQFILSSKKLLLSDSGFYLCAWTVGVRDTDTQYFGPGTRLTVL.

This chain uses TRBV3-1 with TRBJ1-1, with 8 positions matching TRBD1. The CDR3 is made up of 16 amino acids. V was clipped by 5 bases and J by 5 bases; unmatched bases: 13. In germline, CDR1 is LGHDT, CDR2 YNNKEL (reference sequence). This CDR3 reads CASSNRDRSVRTEAFF. CDR3 DNA: TGTGCCAGCAGCAACCGGGACAGGTCAGTTAGGACTGAAGCTTTCTTT.

This clonotype occurred many times. The CDR3 protein is CASSRLAPGEETQYF. DNA for the CDR3: TGTGCCAGCAGCCGCCTAGCGCCTGGGGAAGAGACCCAGTACTTC. The chain has TRBV7-9 and TRBJ2-5; D possibly corresponds to TRBD2 (6 bases). The length of the CDR3 is 15 residues. V gave up 5 bases and J gave up 3 bases, with 16 bases separating them. Germline CDR1 and CDR2: SEHNR and FQNEAQ (reference sequence).

This clonotype was seen at least ten times. J is TRBJ1-6 and V is TRBV28; D is uncertain. Germline CDR1 and CDR2: MDHEN and SYDVKM. This CDR3 has 14 amino acids. Trimming removed 3 bases at V and 3 bases at J, with 6 bases between. CDR3 sequence reads: CASSFSNYNSPLHF. The DNA of the CDR3 is TGTGCCAGCAGTTTTTCCAACTATAATTCACCCCTCCACTTT.

The chain joins TRBV27 to TRBJ1-5; 7 bases are a match to TRBD1. V gave up 5 bases and J gave up 7 bases; unmatched junction bases: 8. Germline loops: CDR1 MNHEY, CDR2 SMNVEV (reference sequence). This CDR3 comprises 14 residues. The CDR3 sequence is CASSDSGTVQPQHF. As DNA, the CDR3 is TGTGCCAGCAGTGACTCCGGGACAGTCCAGCCCCAGCATTTT.

This clonotype was counted a few times. The CDR3 bases are TGTGCCAGTAGTATGGGGGGGTTGAACACTGAAGCTTTCTTT. As protein: CASSMGGLNTEAFF. V gene TRBV19 combines with J gene TRBJ1-1; D possibly corresponds to TRBD1 (5 bases). The germline CDR1 and CDR2 sequences are LNHDA and SQIVND (reference sequence). V was shortened by 3 bases and J by 0 bases, with 8 bases between the two germline ends. This CDR3 region has 14 residues.

This clonotype was seen a few times. The CDR3 region is CAVRGEWDSPLHF. The CDR3 region has the DNA TGTGCCGTCCGTGGCGAATGGGATTCACCCCTCCACTTT. V and J are TRBV12-3 or TRBV12-4 and TRBJ1-6; no firm D call. Trimming took 11 bases from V and 8 from J, leaving 16 bases between them. This CDR3 is built from 13 residues.

About this clonotype itself: A much bigger clone sits one base away, suggesting this may be a read error. The chain joins TRBV6-2 or TRBV6-3 to TRBJ2-7, with D tentatively TRBD1 or TRBD2 (5 bases each). Germline loops: CDR1 MNHEY, CDR2 SVGEGT. The CDR3 length is 13 residues. CDR3 bases: TGTGCCAGCAGTTACCCAAAATGGGACGAGCAGTGCTTC. Protein sequence: CASSYPKWDEQCF.

This clonotype occurred once. At one end the junction does not follow the germline gene, possibly because of a read error. The rearrangement uses TRBV20-1 and TRBJ1-6; 9 nucleotides align to TRBD1. Germline lookup yields CDR1 DFQATT and CDR2 SNEGSKA (reference sequence). The CDR3 sequence is 13 residues long. Here the CDR3 reads CSADTGGYSPPHF. The CDR3 DNA sequence: TGCAGTGCTGATACAGGGGGCTATTCACCCCCCCACTTT.

This clonotype was picked up many times. The V and J genes are TRBV7-9 and TRBJ2-7; D gene ambiguous. The germline V gene encodes CDR1 SEHNR and CDR2 FQNEAQ (reference sequence). The CDR3 sequence is 11 residues long. V shed 5 bases and J shed 7 bases, with 9 bases lying between them. The CDR3 is CASSNLGEQYF. Written as DNA, the CDR3 is TGTGCCAGCAGCAACCTGGGAGAGCAGTACTTC.

This clonotype was recorded at least ten times. J is TRBJ1-4 and V is TRBV2; 7 positions agree with TRBD1. In germline, CDR1 is SNHLY, CDR2 FYNNEI. The CDR3 covers 17 residues. Trimming at V came to 2 bases and at J to 2 bases, leaving 8 bases not matched to a gene. The CDR3 is CASSEWGGGPTNEKLFF. The CDR3 region has the DNA TGTGCCAGCAGTGAATGGGGAGGGGGCCCTACTAATGAAAAACTGTTTTTT.

There are many counts of this clonotype. The rearrangement uses TRBV5-5 and TRBJ2-2; 8 bases agree with TRBD2. CDR1 SGHKS and CDR2 YYEKEE come from the germline V gene (reference sequence). The length of the CDR3 is 15 residues. V shed 6 bases and J 8 bases; nucleotides not matched to a gene: 12. CDR3 region: CASNGRAGSEGELFF. The DNA for the CDR3 is TGTGCCAGCAACGGGAGGGCAGGTTCCGAAGGGGAGCTGTTTTTT.

This clonotype was counted between two and nine times. The rearrangement links TRBV18 to TRBJ1-2, with D tentatively TRBD1 (6 bases). Germline V lookup: CDR1 KGHSH, CDR2 LQKENI. CDR3 length: 18 residues. V lost 0 bases and J lost 0, with 17 bases in between. Here the CDR3 DNA reads TGTGCCAGCTCACCACCTCATGGACAGATACTTACTAACTATGGCTACACCTTC. It encodes CASSPPHGQILTNYGYTF.

The sample holds many counts of this clonotype. The chain recombines TRBV11-2 with TRBJ2-5; D unclear. The length of the CDR3 is 15 residues. Germline V gene lookup returns CDR1 SGHAT and CDR2 FQNNGV. Deletions cut 5 bases from V and 2 bases from J, with 15 bases between. The CDR3 DNA follows: TGTGCCAGCAGCCCGTTAGTATGGAATCAAGAGACCCAGTACTTC. As protein: CASSPLVWNQETQYF.

This clonotype was counted between two and nine times. The chain has TRBV20-1 and TRBJ2-7, with 11 nucleotides matching TRBD2. The CDR3 extends over 15 amino acids. Germline-derived CDR1 and CDR2 are DFQATT and SNEGSKA (reference sequence). J was trimmed by 3 bases and V by 4 bases; bases with no gene match: 8. CDR3: CSATAGTSGGYEQYF. The CDR3 coding sequence is TGCAGTGCTACAGCAGGGACTAGCGGAGGCTACGAGCAGTACTTC.